What follows are 29 T cell receptor beta chains derived from one specimen sequenced in a study of blood T cell repertoires in COVID-19. Produced via immunoSEQ multiplex PCR; TCRdb's table is partial and in-frame only. Here the sample spans some 87,000 clones, about 84% being singletons. Sequences were obtained from peripheral blood. Receptor source: a man older than 75 with active or convalescent COVID-19.

The genes are TRBV5-1 and TRBJ2-5; 10 bases map to TRBD2. Germline V lookup: CDR1 SGHRS, CDR2 YFSETQ. There are 15 residues in the CDR3. The V gene end was trimmed by 0 bases and the J gene end by 6 bases; junction bases not matched to a gene: 5. CDR3 sequence: CASSLELAGLQTQYF. For the CDR3, the DNA is TGCGCCAGCAGCTTGGAACTAGCGGGGCTACAGACCCAGTACTTC.

This clone was seen a few times. This chain joins TRBV28 and TRBJ1-2, with D perhaps TRBD1 (5 bases). The germline CDR1 and CDR2 sequences are MDHEN and SYDVKM. V lost 2 bases and J lost 6, with 13 bases in between. This CDR3 region has 14 residues. The CDR3 protein is CASSLPGTRNGYTF. In DNA form, the CDR3 reads TGTGCCAGCAGTTTACCCGGGACTAGGAATGGCTACACCTTC.

The chain combines TRBV5-4 with TRBJ2-7, with a weak D call TRBD1 (8 bases). Trimming stripped 5 bases from V and 2 bases from J, with 17 bases between. In germline, CDR1 is SGHNT, CDR2 YYREEE (reference sequence). The CDR3 loop spans 15 amino acids. The CDR3 is CASRLGQGGTYEQYF. The CDR3 DNA sequence: TGTGCCAGCAGACTCGGACAGGGAGGGACCTACGAGCAGTACTTC.

The rearrangement joins TRBV5-1 to TRBJ1-1; TRBD1 matches at 12 bases. Trimming at V came to 4 bases and at J to 4 bases, leaving 14 bases not matched to a gene. This CDR3 region has 18 residues. Germline V gene data show CDR1 as SGHRS and CDR2 as YFSETQ. The CDR3 here is CASSPIPGQGAISTEAFF. CDR3 bases: TGCGCCAGCAGCCCAATCCCGGGACAGGGGGCGATAAGCACTGAAGCTTTCTTT.

This clone was observed once. J is TRBJ2-7 and V is TRBV6-1; perhaps TRBD1 as D (5 bases). Per the germline V gene, CDR1 is MNHNS and CDR2 is SASEGT. The CDR3 has 14 amino acids. With 1 base removed from V and 7 bases from J, the gap between germline ends came to 14 bases. Here the CDR3 reads CASSEVPAGWEQYF. DNA for the CDR3: TGTGCCAGCAGTGAAGTTCCTGCAGGGTGGGAGCAGTACTTC.

This clone was seen more than once but under ten times. The chain couples TRBV27 to TRBJ1-6; perhaps TRBD1 as D (5 bases). This CDR3 is 15 amino acids long. V was pared by 3 bases and J by 5 bases, with 11 bases between. Germline V gene data show CDR1 as MNHEY and CDR2 as SMNVEV (reference sequence). The CDR3: CASSFGGFDNSPLHF. Written as DNA, the CDR3 is TGTGCCAGCAGTTTCGGGGGTTTCGATAATTCACCCCTCCACTTT.

The chain is built from TRBV12-3 or TRBV12-4 and TRBJ2-5, with 7 bases that match TRBD1. The trim removed 6 bases at V and 7 bases at J, leaving 8 bases unmatched. This CDR3 spans 13 amino acids. This CDR3 is CASRTGPEWTQYF. CDR3 bases: TGTGCCAGCAGGACAGGGCCCGAGTGGACCCAGTACTTC.

V usage is TRBV6-5 and J usage is TRBJ1-2; possible D gene TRBD1, 5 bases. The CDR3 extends over 13 amino acids. The germline V gene has CDR1 MNHEY and CDR2 SVGAGI. Trimming removed 5 bases from V and 7 bases from J, with 14 bases in between. The CDR3 is CASSRDSMGGYTF. The DNA for the CDR3 is TGTGCCAGCAGTCGAGACAGTATGGGTGGCTACACCTTC.

The chain has TRBV6-2 or TRBV6-3 and TRBJ2-5; 8 bases fit TRBD1. V lost 7 bases to trimming and J lost 5 bases; unmatched junction nucleotides: 6. The CDR3 sequence is 13 residues long. Germline V CDR1 and CDR2: MNHEY, SVGEGT. The CDR3 is CASNPTGDETQYF. DNA for the CDR3: TGTGCCAGCAACCCGACAGGGGACGAGACCCAGTACTTC.

This chain uses TRBV11-2 with TRBJ2-5; 8 positions agree with TRBD1. V trimming: 5 bases; J trimming: 4 bases; junction bases outside the gene matches: 3. Per the germline V gene, CDR1 is SGHAT and CDR2 is FQNNGV. This CDR3 has 13 residues. This CDR3 is CASSTDRAETQYF. DNA for the CDR3: TGTGCCAGCAGCACGGACAGGGCAGAGACCCAGTACTTC.

With respect to this clone: The junction departs from germline at one end; a sequencing error may be responsible. The chain uses TRBV13 and TRBJ1-2; 12 bases line up with TRBD1. This CDR3 spans 17 amino acids. The germline gives CDR1 PRHDT, CDR2 FYEKMQ (reference sequence). The CDR3: CASSLGTGGPNGNGYTF. CDR3 DNA: TGTGCCAGCAGCCTAGGGACAGGGGGCCCCAACGGAAATGGCTACACCTTC.

The V and J genes are TRBV19 and TRBJ2-2, with 9 bases that match TRBD1. The CDR3 contains 16 residues. The ends lost 7 bases at V and 9 bases at J; junction bases unmatched: 15. The germline CDR1 and CDR2 sequences are LNHDA and SQIVND (reference sequence). As DNA, the CDR3 is TGTGCCAGTACAAGCCGGGACAGGGTGTTCTTACGGGAGCTGTTTTTT. Amino acids: CASTSRDRVFLRELFF.

The rearrangement joins TRBV19 to TRBJ1-2, with TRBD1 as a possible D gene (5 bases). The length of the CDR3 is 18 residues. V was clipped by 6 bases and J by 5 bases, with 28 bases between them. The germline gives CDR1 LNHDA, CDR2 SQIVND (reference sequence). The CDR3 loop reads CASRPSRDGGFGRYGYTF. CDR3 sequence (DNA): TGTGCCAGTAGACCCAGCCGGGACGGGGGGTTCGGGAGGTATGGCTACACCTTC.

V and J are TRBV11-2 and TRBJ2-3, with 11 positions matching TRBD2. V lost 1 base to trimming and J lost 6 bases; unmatched junction nucleotides: 9. Per germline, CDR1 SGHAT and CDR2 FQNNGV. The CDR3 runs 17 residues. CDR3 in DNA: TGTGCCAGCAGCTTAGGTAGCGGGGGGGCGGATGGGGATACGCAGTATTTT. This gives the protein CASSLGSGGADGDTQYF.

This chain links TRBV19 with TRBJ2-2, with 9 bases matching TRBD2. The CDR3 is made up of 14 amino acids. CDR1 LNHDA and CDR2 SQIVND come from the germline V gene (reference sequence). V gave up 9 bases and J gave up 0 bases; unmatched junction bases: 2. The CDR3 nucleotides are TGTGCCAGCATAGCGGGGGCGAACACCGGGGAGCTGTTTTTT. Translating gives CASIAGANTGELFF.

The rearrangement links TRBV7-2 to TRBJ2-7, with 10 bases that match TRBD2. This CDR3 has 15 amino acids. CDR1 SGHTA and CDR2 FQGNSA come from the germline V gene. V gave up 7 bases and J gave up 5 bases; unmatched junction bases: 11. The DNA of the CDR3 is TGTGCCAGCACCCTGGCTAGCGGGGGTATAAACGAGCAGTACTTC. Translated: CASTLASGGINEQYF.

V and J are TRBV28 and TRBJ2-5; 10 bases align to TRBD2. The CDR3 consists of 14 residues. CDR1 and CDR2 from the germline V gene are MDHEN and SYDVKM. The V and J ends lost 5 bases and 5 bases, in that order; junction bases with no gene match: 5. Here the CDR3 DNA reads TGTGCCAGCAGTCCAGCGGGAGGGAGGGAGACCCAGTACTTC. Translating gives CASSPAGGRETQYF.

The table lists this clone with a count of one. The chain combines TRBV6-2 or TRBV6-3 with TRBJ2-7; 7 bases are shared with TRBD1. Germline values: CDR1 MNHEY, CDR2 SVGEGT. The length of the CDR3 is 16 residues. The V and J ends lost 4 bases and 2 bases, in that order; junction bases with no gene match: 11. The CDR3 DNA reads TGTGCCAGCAGTTCAATACAGGGGATCAAAACCTACGAGCAGTACTTC. This translates into CASSSIQGIKTYEQYF.

The CDR3 bases are TGCAGTGCTAGTAGGCCGGAGAATGAAAAACTGTTTTTT. Its translation is CSASRPENEKLFF. V usage is TRBV20-1 and J usage is TRBJ1-4, with D uncertain. CDR1 DFQATT and CDR2 SNEGSKA come from the germline V gene (reference sequence). The CDR3 spans 13 residues. V was pared by 3 bases and J by 5 bases, with 10 bases between.

CDR3: CASSYSDLSSYEQYF. The CDR3 DNA follows: TGTGCCAGCAGTTACTCCGACTTGAGCTCCTACGAGCAGTACTTC. The chain joins TRBV6-5 to TRBJ2-7; D is uncertain. V lost 0 bases and J lost 0, with 9 bases in between. CDR3 length equals 15 residues. From germline, CDR1 is MNHEY and CDR2 SVGAGI.

The genes are TRBV5-1 and TRBJ2-7, with TRBD2 matching over 9 bases. Germline assignment: CDR1 SGHRS and CDR2 YFSETQ. V lost 4 bases, J lost 2 bases, and 13 bases stayed unmatched. CDR3 length equals 17 residues. The CDR3 region is CASSRGLAGGGPYEQYF. CDR3 DNA sequence: TGCGCCAGCAGCCGGGGACTAGCCGGAGGGGGCCCCTACGAGCAGTACTTC.

The gene calls are TRBV5-1 and TRBJ1-5, with 8 positions matching TRBD1. This CDR3 has 13 amino acids. The germline gives CDR1 SGHRS, CDR2 YFSETQ. J was trimmed by 15 bases and V by 4 bases; bases with no gene match: 12. DNA for the CDR3: TGCGCCAGCAGCCCAGCAGGGGGCCTTGAAAGGCATTTT. This translates into CASSPAGGLERHF.

The gene calls are TRBV5-1 and TRBJ2-5; 10 positions match TRBD2. V dropped 3 bases and J dropped 2; count of bases not matched to a gene: 1. Germline CDR1 reads SGHRS; CDR2 reads YFSETQ. The CDR3 totals 14 residues. The CDR3 region is CASSSGLAQETQYF. In DNA, the CDR3 is TGCGCCAGCAGCTCGGGACTAGCGCAAGAGACCCAGTACTTC.

This chain uses TRBV9 with TRBJ2-1; 7 bases align to TRBD1. V shed 6 bases and J 4 bases; nucleotides not matched to a gene: 10. Germline V lookup: CDR1 SGDLS, CDR2 YYNGEE. The CDR3 sequence is 15 residues long. CDR3 sequence reads: CASTRDRGEYNEQFF. CDR3 sequence (DNA): TGTGCCAGCACCCGGGACAGAGGGGAATACAATGAGCAGTTCTTC.

This clone was observed a handful of times. The V gene is TRBV28, the J gene TRBJ1-2, with 9 bases aligning to TRBD1. Trimming at V came to 6 bases and at J to 4 bases, leaving 6 bases not matched to a gene. Germline V gives CDR1 MDHEN, CDR2 SYDVKM. The CDR3 sequence is 14 residues long. CDR3 DNA sequence: TGTGCCAGCAGCCCACAGGGGGCAAGCTATGGCTACACCTTC. Its translation is CASSPQGASYGYTF.

CDR3 protein: CASSTWTDGEQYF. As DNA, the CDR3 is TGTGCCAGTAGTACGTGGACAGACGGCGAGCAGTACTTC. The gene calls are TRBV19 and TRBJ2-7; D is possibly TRBD1 (6 bases). The CDR3 length is 13 residues. Trimming removed 4 bases from V and 6 bases from J, with 13 bases in between. The germline CDR1 and CDR2 sequences are LNHDA and SQIVND (reference sequence).

The chain recombines TRBV15 with TRBJ2-5, with 10 positions matching TRBD1. Germline trimming cut 5 bases from V and 3 bases from J; bases unmatched to any gene: 9. CDR3 length: 16 amino acids. Germline CDR1 LNHNV, CDR2 YYDKDF (reference sequence). For the CDR3, the DNA is TGTGCCACCAGCGGAAGACAGGGGGCGCTTAAAGAGACCCAGTACTTC. This codes for CATSGRQGALKETQYF.

This chain joins TRBV2 and TRBJ2-1, with 9 bases matching TRBD2. The germline V gene encodes CDR1 SNHLY and CDR2 FYNNEI. J lost 4 bases, V lost 3 bases, and 4 bases had no gene match. This CDR3 contains 15 residues. The CDR3 region is CASSEGLAGYNEQFF. CDR3 DNA sequence: TGTGCCAGCAGTGAGGGGCTAGCGGGGTACAATGAGCAGTTCTTC.

The chain uses TRBV5-6 and TRBJ1-2; a weak D match, TRBD1 (6 bases). The V end lost 4 bases, the J end lost 2 bases, and 9 bases lay between the germline ends. Germline V gene sequence: CDR1 SGHDT, CDR2 YYEEEE. The CDR3 loop spans 13 amino acids. The CDR3 region is CASSLDRNYGYTF. The CDR3 nucleotides read TGTGCCAGCAGCCTGGACAGAAACTATGGCTACACCTTC.